This entry is about one TCR beta chain. Generated by immunoSEQ multiplex PCR, the TCRdb table keeps only in-frame clones and is missing some. Of about 46,000 clones listed, about 94% are singletons. The data derive from a study of T cell changes during pregnancy in multiple sclerosis. V was clipped by 4 bases and J by 1 base, with 16 bases between them. Germline loops: CDR1 SGHNT, CDR2 YYREEE (reference sequence). The CDR3 has 16 amino acids. The receptor was derived from a female donor with multiple sclerosis, enrolled in a pregnancy study. The sequencing used CD4+ T cells from peripheral blood mononuclear cells, collected after pregnancy. The V call is TRBV5-4, the J call TRBJ2-3; possibly TRBD1 for D (6 bases). The CDR3 spells CASSTRRQAGTDTQYF. Written as DNA, the CDR3 is TGTGCCAGCAGCACCCGTCGACAGGCTGGCACAGATACGCAGTATTTT.